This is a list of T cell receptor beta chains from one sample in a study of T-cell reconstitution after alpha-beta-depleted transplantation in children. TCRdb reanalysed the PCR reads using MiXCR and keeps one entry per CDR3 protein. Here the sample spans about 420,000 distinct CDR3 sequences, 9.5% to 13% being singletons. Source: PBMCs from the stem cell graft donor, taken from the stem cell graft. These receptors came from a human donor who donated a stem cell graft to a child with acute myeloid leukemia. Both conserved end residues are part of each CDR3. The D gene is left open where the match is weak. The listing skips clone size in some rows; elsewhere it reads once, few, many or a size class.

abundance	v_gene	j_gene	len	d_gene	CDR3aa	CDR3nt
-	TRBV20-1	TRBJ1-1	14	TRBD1	CSASSGQGGTEAFF	TGCAGTGCTAGTTCCGGACAGGGAGGAACTGAAGCTTTCTTT
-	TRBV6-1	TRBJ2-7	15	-	CASSRVTGVKNEQYF	TGTGCCAGCTCACGCGTTACAGGAGTCAAGAACGAGCAGTACTTC
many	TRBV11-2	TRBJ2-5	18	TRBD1	CASSSYIGTGISQETQYF	TGTGCCAGCAGCTCGTATATCGGGACAGGGATAAGTCAAGAGACCCAGTACTTC
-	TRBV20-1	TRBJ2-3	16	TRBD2	CCARALASGVPDTQYF	TGCTGTGCTAGAGCCTTGGCCAGCGGGGTCCCAGATACGCAGTATTTT
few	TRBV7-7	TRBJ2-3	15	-	CASSLGSVGRATQYF	TGTGCTAGCAGCTTAGGTAGCGTCGGTCGGGCTACGCAGTATTTT
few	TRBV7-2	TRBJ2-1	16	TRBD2	CASSLVLAVRNNEQFF	TGTGCCAGCAGCTTAGTTCTAGCGGTACGCAACAATGAGCAGTTCTTC
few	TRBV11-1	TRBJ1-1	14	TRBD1	CASSKYGTVGEAFF	TGTGCCAGCAGCAAATACGGGACAGTTGGTGAAGCTTTCTTT
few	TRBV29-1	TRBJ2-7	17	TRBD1	CSVEPIEPGQSSYEQYF	TGCAGCGTTGAACCCATCGAGCCGGGACAGAGCTCCTACGAGCAGTACTTC
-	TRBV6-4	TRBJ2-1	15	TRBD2	CASSLAGEKYNEQFF	TGTGCCAGCAGTTTAGCGGGGGAGAAATACAATGAGCAGTTCTTC
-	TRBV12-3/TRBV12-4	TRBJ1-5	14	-	CASSLKRGSQPQHF	TGTGCCAGCAGTTTGAAGAGGGGGAGTCAGCCCCAGCATTTT
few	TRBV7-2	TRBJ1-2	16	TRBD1	CASSLGSGTGRRGYTF	TGTGCCAGCAGCTTAGGATCCGGGACAGGGAGGCGCGGCTACACCTTC
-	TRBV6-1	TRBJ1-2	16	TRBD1	CASTTTTGEANYGYTF	TGTGCCAGCACGACGACTACAGGGGAAGCTAACTATGGCTACACCTTC
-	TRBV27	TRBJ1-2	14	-	CASSLSSGTYGYTF	TGTGCCAGCAGTTTATCTTCAGGGACCTATGGCTACACCTTC
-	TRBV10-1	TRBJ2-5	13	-	CASSGPGEETQYF	TGCGCCAGCAGTGGCCCAGGGGAAGAGACCCAGTACTTC
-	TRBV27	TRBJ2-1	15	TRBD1	CASSLVGQGAREQFF	TGTGCCAGCAGTTTAGTGGGACAGGGGGCGCGTGAGCAGTTCTTC
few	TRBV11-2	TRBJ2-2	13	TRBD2	CASSLAGDGELFF	TGTGCCAGCAGCCTAGCGGGAGACGGGGAGCTGTTTTTT
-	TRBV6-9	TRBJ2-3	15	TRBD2	CASSYRAGEADTQYF	TGTGCCAGCAGTTATAGGGCGGGAGAGGCAGATACGCAGTATTTT
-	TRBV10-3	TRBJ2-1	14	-	CAISESLLPNEQFF	TGTGCCATCAGTGAGTCGCTCCTTCCGAATGAGCAGTTCTTC
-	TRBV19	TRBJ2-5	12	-	CASSQSPETQYF	TGTGCCAGTAGCCAGAGCCCTGAGACCCAGTACTTC
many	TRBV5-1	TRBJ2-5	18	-	CASSFNSPAQGQGETQYF	TGCGCCAGCAGCTTCAACTCACCGGCGCAGGGGCAAGGGGAGACCCAGTACTTC
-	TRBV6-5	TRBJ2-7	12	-	CASSFDDYEQYF	TGTGCCAGCAGTTTTGACGACTACGAGCAGTACTTC
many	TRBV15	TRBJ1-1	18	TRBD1	CATSRERQGNLADTEAFF	TGTGCCACCAGCAGGGAAAGACAGGGGAATCTAGCGGACACTGAAGCTTTCTTT
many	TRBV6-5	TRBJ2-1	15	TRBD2	CASSSGLAEINEQFF	TGTGCCAGCAGTTCGGGACTAGCGGAGATCAATGAGCAGTTCTTC
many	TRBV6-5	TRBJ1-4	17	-	CASSYSAGRHRNEKLFF	TGTGCCAGCAGTTACTCAGCTGGGAGACACCGTAATGAAAAACTGTTTTTT
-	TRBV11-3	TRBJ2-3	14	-	CASSLKGFGNTQYF	TGTGCCAGCAGCTTAAAGGGTTTCGGAAATACGCAGTATTTT
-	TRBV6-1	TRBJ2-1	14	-	CASSEASGSNEQFF	TGTGCCAGCAGTGAAGCTTCGGGGTCCAATGAGCAGTTCTTC
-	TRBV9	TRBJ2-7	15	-	CASSGADGPAYEQYF	TGTGCCAGCAGCGGCGCCGACGGGCCAGCTTACGAGCAGTACTTC
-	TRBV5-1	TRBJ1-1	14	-	CASSLARGPTEAFF	TGCGCCAGCAGCTTGGCCCGGGGACCCACTGAAGCTTTCTTT
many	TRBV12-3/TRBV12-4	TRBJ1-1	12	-	CASSPGNTEAFF	TGTGCCAGCAGCCCAGGGAACACTGAAGCTTTCTTT
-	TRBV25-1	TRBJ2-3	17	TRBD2	CASSDSGPSTSTDTQYF	TGTGCCAGCAGTGATAGCGGGCCCTCCACTAGCACAGATACGCAGTATTTT
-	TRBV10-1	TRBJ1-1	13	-	CASQQGGSTEAFF	TGCGCCAGCCAACAGGGAGGGAGCACTGAAGCTTTCTTT
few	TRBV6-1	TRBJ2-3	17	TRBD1	CASTLGTGGVGTDTQYF	TGTGCCAGCACCTTAGGGACAGGGGGCGTGGGCACAGATACGCAGTATTTT
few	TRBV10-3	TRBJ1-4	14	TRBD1	CAVGGTGPEEKLFF	TGTGCCGTGGGAGGGACAGGGCCCGAGGAAAAACTGTTTTTT
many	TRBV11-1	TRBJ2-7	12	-	CASSAQSYEQYF	TGTGCCAGCAGCGCTCAAAGCTACGAGCAGTACTTC
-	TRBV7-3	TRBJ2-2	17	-	CASSLTPSGIYTGELFF	TGTGCCAGCAGCTTAACCCCTTCTGGTATCTACACCGGGGAGCTGTTTTTT
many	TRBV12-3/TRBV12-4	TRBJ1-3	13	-	CASRGFSGNTIYF	TGTGCCAGCAGGGGGTTCTCTGGAAACACCATATATTTT
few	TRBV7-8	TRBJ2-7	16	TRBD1	CASSDWGTGVYYEQYF	TGTGCCAGCAGCGATTGGGGGACAGGGGTTTACTACGAGCAGTACTTC
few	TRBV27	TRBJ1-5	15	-	CASSLMPQGNQPQHF	TGTGCCAGCAGTTTAATGCCACAAGGCAATCAGCCCCAGCATTTT
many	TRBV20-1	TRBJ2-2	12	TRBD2	CSARGDTGELFF	TGCAGTGCCCGGGGGGACACCGGGGAGCTGTTTTTT
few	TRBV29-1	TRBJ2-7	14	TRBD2	CSVGGTSSSYEQYF	TGCAGCGTTGGAGGGACTAGCAGCTCCTACGAGCAGTACTTC
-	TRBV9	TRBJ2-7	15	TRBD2	CASSALAGGAYEQYF	TGTGCCAGCAGCGCCCTAGCGGGAGGAGCCTACGAGCAGTACTTC
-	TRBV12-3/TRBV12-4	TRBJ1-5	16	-	CASSLYAPESNQPQHF	TGTGCCAGCAGTTTATACGCCCCAGAGAGCAATCAGCCCCAGCATTTT
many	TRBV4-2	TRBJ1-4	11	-	CASSWGEKLFF	TGTGCCAGCAGCTGGGGGGAAAAACTGTTTTTT
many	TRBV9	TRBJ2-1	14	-	CASSVDSWGNEQFF	TGTGCCAGCAGCGTAGACTCGTGGGGGAATGAGCAGTTCTTC
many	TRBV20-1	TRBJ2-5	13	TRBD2	CSARGAGGETQYF	TGCAGTGCTAGAGGAGCGGGAGGAGAGACCCAGTACTTC
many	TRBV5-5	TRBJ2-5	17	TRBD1	CASSPRDLDRVVQTQYF	TGTGCCAGCAGCCCGCGGGACCTGGACAGGGTCGTCCAGACCCAGTACTTC